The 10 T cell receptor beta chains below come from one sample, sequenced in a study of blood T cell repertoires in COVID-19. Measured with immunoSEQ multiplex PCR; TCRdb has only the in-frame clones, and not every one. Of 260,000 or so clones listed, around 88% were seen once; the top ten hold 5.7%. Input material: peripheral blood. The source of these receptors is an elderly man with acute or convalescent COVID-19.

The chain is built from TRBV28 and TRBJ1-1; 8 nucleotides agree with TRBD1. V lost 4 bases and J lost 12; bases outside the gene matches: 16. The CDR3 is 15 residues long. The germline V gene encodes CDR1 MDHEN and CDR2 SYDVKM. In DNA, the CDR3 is TGTGCCAGCAGTTCGGTCAGGGGGCGCATCGCGGTAACTTTCTTT. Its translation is CASSSVRGRIAVTFF.

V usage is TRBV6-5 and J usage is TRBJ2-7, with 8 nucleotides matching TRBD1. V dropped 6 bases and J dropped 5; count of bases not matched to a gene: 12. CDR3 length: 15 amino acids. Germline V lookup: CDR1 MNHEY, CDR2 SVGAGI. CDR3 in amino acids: CASSPRGPMADEQYF. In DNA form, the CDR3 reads TGTGCCAGCAGCCCCAGGGGGCCTATGGCCGACGAGCAGTACTTC.

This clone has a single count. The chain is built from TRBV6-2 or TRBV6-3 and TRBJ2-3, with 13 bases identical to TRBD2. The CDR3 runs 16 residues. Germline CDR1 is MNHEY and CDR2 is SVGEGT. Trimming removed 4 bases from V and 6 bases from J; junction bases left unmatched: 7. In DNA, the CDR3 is TGTGCCAGCAGTTCTCCCGGGACTAGCGGGATTGATACGCAGTATTTT. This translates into CASSSPGTSGIDTQYF.

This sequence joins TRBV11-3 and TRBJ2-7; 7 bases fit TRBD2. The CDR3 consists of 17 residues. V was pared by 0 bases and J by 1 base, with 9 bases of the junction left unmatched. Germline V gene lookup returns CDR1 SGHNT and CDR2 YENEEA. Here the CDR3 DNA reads TGTGCCAGCAGCTTAGATCAAGGTGGGAGGGTATCCTACGAGCAGTACTTC. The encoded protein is CASSLDQGGRVSYEQYF.

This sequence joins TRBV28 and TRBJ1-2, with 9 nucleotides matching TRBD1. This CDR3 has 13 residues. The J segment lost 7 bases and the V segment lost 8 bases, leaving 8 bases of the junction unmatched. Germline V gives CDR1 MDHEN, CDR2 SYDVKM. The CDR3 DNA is TGTGCCAGCGAACAGGGGGCGCAGAGTGGCTACACCTTC. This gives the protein CASEQGAQSGYTF.

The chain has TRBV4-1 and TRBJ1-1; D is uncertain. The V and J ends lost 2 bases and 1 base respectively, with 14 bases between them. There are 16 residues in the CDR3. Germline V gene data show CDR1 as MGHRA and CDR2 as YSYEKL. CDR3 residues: CASSQLDTSKNTEAFF. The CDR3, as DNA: TGCGCCAGCAGCCAACTTGACACATCAAAGAACACTGAAGCTTTCTTT.

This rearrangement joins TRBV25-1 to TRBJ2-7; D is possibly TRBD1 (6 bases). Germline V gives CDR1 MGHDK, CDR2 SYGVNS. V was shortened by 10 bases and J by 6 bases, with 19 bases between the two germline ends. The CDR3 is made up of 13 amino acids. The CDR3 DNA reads TGTGCCACCAACGGAACAGGGATGTGCGAGCAGTACTTC. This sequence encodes CATNGTGMCEQYF.

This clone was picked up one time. The CDR3 reads CASSDQGAGKLFF. CDR3 nucleotide sequence: TGTGCCAGCAGTGACCAGGGGGCGGGAAAACTGTTTTTT. The rearrangement joins TRBV27 to TRBJ1-4; 8 bases agree with TRBD1. Trimming removed 5 bases from V and 10 bases from J; junction bases left unmatched: 6. The CDR3 has 13 residues. Per germline, CDR1 MNHEY and CDR2 SMNVEV (reference sequence).

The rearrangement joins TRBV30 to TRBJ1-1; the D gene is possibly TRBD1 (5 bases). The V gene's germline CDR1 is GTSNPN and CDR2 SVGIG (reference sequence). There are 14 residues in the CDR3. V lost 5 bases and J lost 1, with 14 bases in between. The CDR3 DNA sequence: TGTGCCTGGTATGCGCGGGGGGAGAACACTGAAGCTTTCTTT. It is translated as CAWYARGENTEAFF.

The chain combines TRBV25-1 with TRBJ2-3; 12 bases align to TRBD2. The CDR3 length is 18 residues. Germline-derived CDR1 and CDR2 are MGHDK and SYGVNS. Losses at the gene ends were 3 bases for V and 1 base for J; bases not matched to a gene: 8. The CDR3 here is CASSDTSGGRPGTDTQYF. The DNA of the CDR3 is TGTGCCAGCAGTGATACTAGCGGGGGGCGTCCCGGCACAGATACGCAGTATTTT.